A selection of T cell receptor beta chains follows, all from one sample in a study of response to subunit inactivated influenza vaccine. TCRdb passed the RT-PCR reads through MiXCR, listing each CDR3 protein once. This table has around 490,000 distinct CDR3 sequences, 6% to 9% appearing once. The sequencing used PBMCs from blood, collected approximately 25 months after vaccination. The origin of the receptors is a man between 50 and 75 years old who received an inactivated influenza vaccine. Both conserved end residues are trimmed from each CDR3. Clone size is shown for a subset of rows, as once, few, many or a class of expanded clone.

v_gene,abundance,j_gene,CDR3aa
TRBV4-1,NA,TRBJ2-3,ASSQDRAGAFGDTQY
TRBV29-1,many,TRBJ2-7,SVRWDRHEQY
TRBV7-2,few,TRBJ2-7,ASSLDFHEQY
TRBV10-3,NA,TRBJ2-1,AISEIGQGENEQF
TRBV4-3,few,TRBJ1-5,ASSQGAGGNQPQH
TRBV20-1,NA,TRBJ2-3,SARQGQADTQY
TRBV19,few,TRBJ2-7,ASSIPGDRPYEQY
TRBV7-2,few,TRBJ2-5,ASSLSRGRETQY
TRBV6-1,few,TRBJ1-5,ASSPTVNSNQPQH
TRBV12-3/TRBV12-4,few,TRBJ2-1,ASDSGQDYNEQF
TRBV20-1,many,TRBJ1-2,SAGPGQGSGYT
TRBV14,NA,TRBJ2-1,ASSLRLARAYNEQF
TRBV6-8,NA,TRBJ2-7,ASSRNRKGPSYEQY
TRBV5-1,few,TRBJ2-3,ASSVGAGSTDTQY
TRBV9,few,TRBJ2-5,ASSVDPGRETQY
TRBV7-6,few,TRBJ2-7,ASSLEKPYDLQAYEQY
TRBV5-1,NA,TRBJ1-2,ASSPGTSVNYGYT
TRBV6-5,many,TRBJ2-5,ASSYSWGQGETQY
TRBV6-5,few,TRBJ2-2,ASSSRTGTSVTGELF
TRBV4-2,NA,TRBJ1-2,ASSQEQGRGYGYT
TRBV20-1,NA,TRBJ1-1,SARLPTPRVNTEAF
TRBV5-1,NA,TRBJ2-1,ASIKGAGGDEQF
TRBV9,many,TRBJ1-6,ASSPQGGTGGTPLH
TRBV20-1,NA,TRBJ2-1,SVRGQGGLGYNEQF
TRBV12-3/TRBV12-4,many,TRBJ1-2,ASSFKGYGYT
TRBV7-2,few,TRBJ2-3,ASSPRLAGGADTQY
TRBV5-5,many,TRBJ2-1,ASSSRRTRGDYNEQF
TRBV7-2,NA,TRBJ2-3,ASSRDRGVDTQY
TRBV18,NA,TRBJ1-5,ASSPTSTGLEH
TRBV5-1,NA,TRBJ2-5,ASSMGVESWTETQY
TRBV7-8,many,TRBJ2-3,ASSGGLTDTQY
TRBV12-3/TRBV12-4,NA,TRBJ1-5,ASSAGQGRQPQH
TRBV4-3,many,TRBJ2-3,ASSRTGGTDTQY
TRBV3-1,many,TRBJ2-3,ASSRRAMSMTDTQY
TRBV4-2,few,TRBJ2-5,ASSQDLMWRGTLQETQY
TRBV19,many,TRBJ2-5,ASSIGHKETQY
TRBV29-1,many,TRBJ1-1,SVRQGSSTEAF
TRBV4-2,few,TRBJ2-2,ASSPWTGIDTGELF
TRBV2,few,TRBJ2-7,ASKVGGVGEQY
TRBV5-1,NA,TRBJ2-4,ASSLERRGGRNIQY
TRBV29-1,many,TRBJ2-6,SVGDRSGANVLT
TRBV28,few,TRBJ2-7,ASSPGTGTGPY
TRBV12-3/TRBV12-4,few,TRBJ2-3,ASSGPRGTDTQY
TRBV7-9,NA,TRBJ1-6,ASTNRLSNSPLH
TRBV12-3/TRBV12-4,few,TRBJ1-4,ASSIAGTGDETLF
TRBV5-1,many,TRBJ1-2,ASSLEQGRWAGYT
TRBV27,many,TRBJ2-2,ASSGLAGVTGELF
TRBV12-3/TRBV12-4,many,TRBJ1-1,ASSFFGAMNTEAF
TRBV12-3/TRBV12-4,many,TRBJ1-4,ASSYRVSGGKLF